The rows below give T cell receptor beta chains drawn from one sample of a study of T-cell reconstitution after alpha-beta-depleted transplantation in children. MiXCR, run by TCRdb on the PCR reads, gives a single entry per CDR3 protein. This sample has under 100,000 distinct CDR3 sequences; roughly 15% occur once, and the top ten carry around a fifth. Sequences were derived from PBMCs, mostly from graft donor cells, sampled 180 days after TCRalphabeta/CD19-depleted stem cell transplant. These receptors came from a male patient between 2 and 10 years old who had a stem cell transplant for acute lymphoblastic leukemia, so the T cells may come from the graft donor. Both conserved end residues are part of each CDR3.

TRBJ2-6 TRBV6-5 CASSWIVTGGRSGANVLTF
TRBJ1-1 TRBV29-1 CSVASLGGEAFF
TRBJ2-5 TRBV12-3/TRBV12-4 CASSLAQLAGGPWGETQYF
TRBJ1-2 TRBV12-3/TRBV12-4 CASSSRGFFGGYTF
TRBJ2-7 TRBV12-3/TRBV12-4 CASSFASGGEHEQYF
TRBJ1-2 TRBV29-1 CSVEDLGQLRYGYTF
TRBJ2-1 TRBV20-1 CSASIPTYNEQFF
TRBJ1-1 TRBV3-1 CASSLTGGQGATEAFF
TRBJ1-5 TRBV12-5 CASGRDSYQPQHF
TRBJ2-3 TRBV12-3/TRBV12-4 CASTSNTDTQYF
TRBJ2-1 TRBV29-1 CSVEPRSYNEQFF
TRBJ1-6 TRBV7-9 CASSRMDRGFSPLHF
TRBJ2-5 TRBV5-1 CASSLGSGVETQYF
TRBJ1-5 TRBV4-2 CASSKTGAGQPQHF